The source of this TCR beta chain is a study of T cells in Graves' hyperthyroidism and ophthalmopathy. Hyperthyroidism, newly diagnosed and lasting under 2 months, affected patients aged 18 to 65. It was RNA transcripts that yielded the amplified TCR beta CDR3 regions. The HTBI primer set served for first-round RT-PCR of the TCR CDR3. TCRdb reprocessed the multiplex PCR reads via MiXCR and lists one record per CDR3 protein. This table has about 420,000 distinct CDR3 sequences, 15% to 17% appearing once. Germline V gene data show CDR1 as MNHNS and CDR2 as SASEGT. This CDR3 has 14 residues. V was trimmed by 6 bases and J by 1 base, leaving 11 bases between them.

The chain joins TRBV6-1 to TRBJ2-3; TRBD1 might be the D (6 bases). The sequencing sample was made of blood. The clonotype comes from a young woman with Graves' hyperthyroidism. The CDR3 is CASRKYRGTDTQYF. The DNA for the CDR3 is TGTGCCAGCAGGAAGTACAGGGGCACAGATACGCAGTATTTT.